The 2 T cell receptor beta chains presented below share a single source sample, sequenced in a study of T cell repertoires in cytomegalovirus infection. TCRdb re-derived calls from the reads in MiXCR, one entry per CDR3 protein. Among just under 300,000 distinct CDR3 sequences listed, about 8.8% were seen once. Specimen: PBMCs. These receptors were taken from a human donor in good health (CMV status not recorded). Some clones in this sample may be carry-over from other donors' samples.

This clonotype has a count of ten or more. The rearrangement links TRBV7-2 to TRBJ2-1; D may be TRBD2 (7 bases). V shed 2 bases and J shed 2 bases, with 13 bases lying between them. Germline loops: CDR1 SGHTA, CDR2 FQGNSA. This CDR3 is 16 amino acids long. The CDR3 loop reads CASSLRGGNTYNEQFF. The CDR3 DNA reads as TGTGCCAGCAGCTTAAGGGGGGGCAATACCTACAATGAGCAGTTCTTC.

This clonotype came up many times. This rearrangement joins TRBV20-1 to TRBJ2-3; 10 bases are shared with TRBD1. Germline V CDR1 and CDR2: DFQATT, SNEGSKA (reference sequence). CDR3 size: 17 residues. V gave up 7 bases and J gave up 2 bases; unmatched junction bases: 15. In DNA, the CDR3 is TGCAGTGTGGCGGGACAGGGGTTTAGCGGATACACAGATACGCAGTATTTT. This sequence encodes CSVAGQGFSGYTDTQYF.